The sequence of this T cell receptor beta chain was determined in a study of blood T cell repertoires in COVID-19. CDR3 size: 12 residues. The V gene lost 7 bases and the J gene lost 2 bases, with 6 bases spanning the gap. Per the original methods: Estimation of nucleated cell counts was performed using reference gene primer amplification. Only in-frame clones appear in the TCRdb table, and some are missing; sequencing was by immunoSEQ multiplex PCR. The V and J calls and clone size come from that table; D and trimming were worked out from the DNA. The repertoire holds 85,000 to 90,000 clones, with 75% to 90% as singletons.

The sample was peripheral blood. The chain couples TRBV12-3 or TRBV12-4 to TRBJ1-3; D is uncertain. This TCR was sampled from a woman older than 75 with active or convalescent COVID-19. CDR3 DNA: TGTGCCAGCACGTTTGCTGGAAACACCATATATTTT. Translated: CASTFAGNTIYF.